This T cell receptor beta chain was sequenced during a study of regulatory T cells in long-lasting Graves disease. Building of the TCR beta libraries involved iRepertoire HTBI primers and Arm-PCR of CDR3 regions. From the multiplex PCR reads, TCRdb called clonotypes with MiXCR, one entry per CDR3 protein. Counted here are around 500,000 distinct CDR3 sequences, approximately 13% occurring once; the ten biggest clones make up more than 8.5%. Time point specified: newly diagnosed GD, antithyroid drugs for less than 3 months. Extracted PBMC RNA gave rise to the TCR library. V shed 8 bases, J shed 4 bases, and the junction held 10 bases outside the gene matches. The CDR3 is made up of 14 amino acids. This clonotype was counted at least ten times. This sample also appeared in a second study, on T cells in Graves' hyperthyroidism and ophthalmopathy.

The genes are TRBV12-3 or TRBV12-4 and TRBJ2-7; 8 bases are a match to TRBD1. This receptor was identified in a man aged 25-45 years with Graves disease. Source: peripheral blood mononuclear cells (PBMCs), taken at new diagnosis, from a patient treated with antithyroid drugs. CDR3 DNA: TGTGCCAGCGCCTCGACAGGGGAGGAATACGAGCAGTACTTC. Amino acids: CASASTGEEYEQYF.